The 23 T cell receptor beta chains below were found in one sample sequenced in a study of blood T cell repertoires in COVID-19. Generated by immunoSEQ multiplex PCR, the TCRdb table keeps only in-frame clones and is missing some. The sample has some 350,000 clones; over 80% are singletons. The specimen sequenced was PBMCs or T cells enriched from blood (not recorded which). These TCRs come from a man aged 25-40 years who had recovered from COVID-19.

V is TRBV6-4 and J is TRBJ2-7; TRBD2 matches 7 bases. This CDR3 is 14 amino acids long. From germline, CDR1 is MRHNA and CDR2 SNTAGT. With 1 base clipped from V and 0 bases from J, the junction kept 0 bases outside the gene matches. The CDR3 here is CASSDWGGSYEQYF. DNA of the CDR3: TGTGCCAGCAGTGACTGGGGGGGCTCCTACGAGCAGTACTTC.

CDR3 region: CASSLAKQGRTEAFF. The CDR3 coding sequence is TGTGCCAGCAGCTTGGCGAAACAGGGGAGGACTGAAGCTTTCTTT. V gene TRBV5-4 combines with J gene TRBJ1-1; TRBD1 matches at 7 bases. J gave up 5 bases and V 0 bases, and 7 bases lay outside the gene matches. CDR3 size: 15 residues. Germline values: CDR1 SGHNT, CDR2 YYREEE (reference sequence).

The chain recombines TRBV7-7 with TRBJ2-2; the match to TRBD2 covers 12 bases. This CDR3 is built from 17 residues. The germline V gene has CDR1 SSHAT and CDR2 FNYEAQ (reference sequence). The V and J ends lost 7 bases and 6 bases, in that order; junction bases with no gene match: 12. The CDR3 protein is CASTPRLAGGTAGELFF. The CDR3 DNA reads as TGTGCCAGCACGCCGAGGCTAGCGGGGGGGACGGCCGGGGAGCTGTTTTTT.

In this sample, this clone turned up once. The rearrangement joins TRBV6-5 to TRBJ2-7, with TRBD1 identical over 9 bases. Germline V lookup: CDR1 MNHEY, CDR2 SVGAGI. V shed 5 bases and J 6 bases; nucleotides not matched to a gene: 5. This CDR3 region has 13 residues. The CDR3 reads CASSHRGRGEQYF. For the CDR3, the DNA is TGTGCCAGCAGTCACAGGGGGCGCGGCGAGCAGTACTTC.

CDR3 coding DNA: TGTGCCAGCTCACACACCGACAGGGAGCTGGGGACTGAAGCTTTCTTT. Its translation: CASSHTDRELGTEAFF. V gene TRBV18 combines with J gene TRBJ1-1; 7 nucleotides match TRBD1. This CDR3 spans 16 amino acids. Germline-derived CDR1 and CDR2 are KGHSH and LQKENI. Unmatched junction bases numbered 13, after V lost 4 bases and J lost 5 bases.

The chain is built from TRBV24-1 and TRBJ1-2, with D tentatively TRBD1 (5 bases). Germline loops: CDR1 KGHDR, CDR2 SFDVKD. V shed 5 bases and J shed 8 bases, with 14 bases lying between them. This CDR3 region has 13 residues. The chain's CDR3 is CATSGQGLDGYTF. DNA for the CDR3: TGTGCCACCAGTGGTCAGGGTCTAGACGGCTACACCTTC.

This clone was counted once. The V gene is TRBV2, the J gene TRBJ2-1; D gene unclear. V lost 6 bases and J lost 7, with 13 bases in between. Germline V gives CDR1 SNHLY, CDR2 FYNNEI. CDR3 size: 13 residues. The CDR3 DNA reads as TGTGCCAGCAGCGTGAGGCTCGAGAATGAGCAGTTCTTC. Its translation: CASSVRLENEQFF.

The V call is TRBV10-1, the J call TRBJ1-1; D not certain. Trimming cost V 6 bases and J 5 bases, with 13 bases left between them. The CDR3 sequence is 13 residues long. Germline CDR1 WNHNN, CDR2 SYGVQD (reference sequence). CDR3 loop: CASRASVGTEAFF. The CDR3 DNA reads as TGCGCCAGCAGGGCCTCGGTCGGGACTGAAGCTTTCTTT.

Points on this clone: No DNA is shown, since the ends of the CDR3 on it are uncertain; the CDR3 is the one TCRdb lists. The gene calls are TRBV19 and TRBJ2-2; the D segment call TRBD1 is taken from the table without a DNA check. Germline V gene data show CDR1 as LNHDA and CDR2 as SQIVND (reference sequence). Termini included, the CDR3 measures 16 amino acids. CDR3 residues: CASTTVGQGKTGELFF.

This clone was found a few times. The rearrangement links TRBV6-6 to TRBJ2-7; tentatively, D is TRBD2 (6 bases). Germline loops: CDR1 MNHNY, CDR2 SVGAGI (reference sequence). The CDR3 spans 15 residues. V lost 0 bases, J lost 3 bases, and 12 bases lay in between. The CDR3 nucleotides are TGTGCCAGCAGTTACTCGCACGGGGGTGGCTACGAGCAGTACTTC. Translated: CASSYSHGGGYEQYF.

V usage is TRBV3-1 (or the pseudogene TRBV3-2) and J usage is TRBJ1-6; D possibly corresponds to TRBD1 (6 bases). The length of the CDR3 is 14 residues. The V end lost 4 bases, the J end lost 5 bases, and 9 bases lay between the germline ends. Germline CDR1 LGHDT, CDR2 YNNKEL (reference sequence). DNA for the CDR3: TGTGCCAGCAGCCTCTGGACAGATAATTCACCCCTCCACTTT. Translated: CASSLWTDNSPLHF.

The rearrangement joins TRBV3-1 (or the pseudogene TRBV3-2) to TRBJ2-6; D is perhaps TRBD2 (5 bases). Trimming shortened V by 4 bases and J by 2 bases, and 9 bases separated the two germline ends. Germline CDR1 is LGHDT and CDR2 is YNNKEL (reference sequence). This CDR3 is built from 15 residues. CDR3 residues: CASSPIGAGANVLTF. CDR3 bases: TGTGCCAGCAGCCCGATCGGGGCTGGGGCCAACGTCCTGACTTTC.

The V gene is TRBV2, the J gene TRBJ1-1, with TRBD1 matching over 8 bases. Germline CDR1 reads SNHLY; CDR2 reads FYNNEI. The CDR3 length is 13 residues. V gave up 11 bases and J gave up 1 base; unmatched junction bases: 6. The CDR3 here is CAGSGGRNTEAFF. The CDR3 DNA is TGTGCCGGATCAGGGGGCCGGAACACTGAAGCTTTCTTT.

The V gene is TRBV11-3, the J gene TRBJ2-7; 9 nucleotides match TRBD1. The germline gives CDR1 SGHNT, CDR2 YENEEA. The CDR3 length is 15 residues. V gave up 3 bases and J gave up 0 bases; unmatched junction bases: 3. CDR3 nucleotide sequence: TGTGCCAGCAGCTTGGGACAGGGTAACTCCTACGAGCAGTACTTC. It yields the protein CASSLGQGNSYEQYF.

The chain employs TRBV7-6 and TRBJ1-3; the match to TRBD1 covers 7 bases. The length of the CDR3 is 15 residues. Germline V gene sequence: CDR1 SGHVS, CDR2 FNYEAQ. J was trimmed by 4 bases and V by 5 bases; bases with no gene match: 8. This CDR3 reads CASSITQGVGNTIYF. The CDR3 region has the DNA TGTGCCAGCAGCATAACCCAGGGGGTCGGAAACACCATATATTTT.

This chain joins TRBV30 and TRBJ2-3; 8 bases are a match to TRBD1. The CDR3 has 13 residues. Germline V gives CDR1 GTSNPN, CDR2 SVGIG (reference sequence). V lost 8 bases and J lost 2; bases outside the gene matches: 6. CDR3 in amino acids: CARGQGNTDTQYF. CDR3 DNA sequence: TGTGCCCGCGGACAGGGTAACACAGATACGCAGTATTTT.

The V gene is TRBV6-1, the J gene TRBJ2-7; D possibly corresponds to TRBD1 (5 bases). The CDR3 length is 15 residues. V was shortened by 6 bases and J by 2 bases, with 17 bases between the two germline ends. Germline lookup yields CDR1 MNHNS and CDR2 SASEGT. The CDR3 DNA reads TGTGCCAGCAGCCAGTCAGGGAAACCTACCTACGAGCAGTACTTC. It encodes CASSQSGKPTYEQYF.

This chain uses TRBV18 with TRBJ2-7; maybe TRBD1 (5 bases). V lost 3 bases and J 2 bases, leaving 11 bases between the germline ends. The CDR3 totals 14 residues. In germline, CDR1 is KGHSH, CDR2 LQKENI. Here the CDR3 reads CASSPSTVAYEQYF. CDR3 sequence (DNA): TGTGCCAGCTCACCGTCGACAGTCGCCTACGAGCAGTACTTC.

The CDR3 DNA reads TGTGCCAGCAGTGAAGCGGCCCCTAATCAGCCCCAGCATTTT. Its translation: CASSEAAPNQPQHF. The genes are TRBV2 and TRBJ1-5; D remains unclear. V dropped 0 bases and J dropped 4 bases, with 7 bases sitting between them. Germline V gene sequence: CDR1 SNHLY, CDR2 FYNNEI. The CDR3 has 14 amino acids.

This chain links TRBV19 with TRBJ2-3; possibly TRBD1 for D (6 bases). The CDR3 runs to 14 residues. Trimming pared 4 bases from V and 2 bases from J, leaving 10 bases between. CDR1 and CDR2 (germline): LNHDA, SQIVND (reference sequence). CDR3 in DNA: TGTGCCAGTAGTAGGGGGCTCGACACAGATACGCAGTATTTT. It encodes CASSRGLDTDTQYF.

The genes are TRBV5-1 and TRBJ2-7, with 7 bases aligning to TRBD1. With 4 bases clipped from V and 5 bases from J, the junction kept 6 bases outside the gene matches. CDR1 is SGHRS, CDR2 YFSETQ, per germline. The CDR3 runs 13 residues. CDR3: CASSQTGIHEQYF. The DNA of the CDR3 is TGCGCCAGCAGCCAGACAGGGATCCACGAGCAGTACTTC.

The chain has TRBV7-3 and TRBJ2-2, with D possibly TRBD1 on 6 matching bases. V lost 3 bases to trimming and J lost 6 bases, with 8 bases between them. CDR1 and CDR2 from the germline V gene are SGHTA and FQGTGA. The CDR3 loop spans 13 amino acids. The CDR3 loop reads CASSFDRSGELFF. The CDR3 nucleotides read TGTGCCAGCAGCTTTGACAGGTCCGGGGAGCTGTTTTTT.

The chain combines TRBV7-3 with TRBJ1-1, with D possibly TRBD1 on 6 matching bases. Germline lookup yields CDR1 SGHTA and CDR2 FQGTGA. Trimming shortened V by 5 bases and J by 0 bases, and 16 bases separated the two germline ends. The CDR3 consists of 16 residues. The chain's CDR3 is CASSQTYRVMNTEAFF. Written as DNA, the CDR3 is TGTGCCAGCAGCCAAACCTACAGGGTTATGAACACTGAAGCTTTCTTT. Variable domain in full (rest from reference TRBV7-3 and TRBJ1-1): GAGVSQTPSNKVTEKGKYVELRCDPISGHTALYWYRQSLGQGPEFLIYFQGTGAADDSGLPNDRFFAVRPEGSVSTLKIQRTERGDSAVYLCASSQTYRVMNTEAFFGQGTRLTVV.